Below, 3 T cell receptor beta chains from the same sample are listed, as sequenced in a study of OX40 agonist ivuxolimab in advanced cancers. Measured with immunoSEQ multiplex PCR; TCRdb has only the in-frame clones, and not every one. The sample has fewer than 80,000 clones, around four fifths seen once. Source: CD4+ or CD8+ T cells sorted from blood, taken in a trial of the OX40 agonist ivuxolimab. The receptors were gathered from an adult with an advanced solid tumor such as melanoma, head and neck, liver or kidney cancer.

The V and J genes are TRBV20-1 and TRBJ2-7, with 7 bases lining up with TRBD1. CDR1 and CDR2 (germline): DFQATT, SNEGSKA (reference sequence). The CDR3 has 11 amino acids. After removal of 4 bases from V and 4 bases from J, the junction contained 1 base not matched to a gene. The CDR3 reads CSATQGYEQYV. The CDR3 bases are TGCAGTGCTACACAGGGGTACGAGCAGTACGTC.

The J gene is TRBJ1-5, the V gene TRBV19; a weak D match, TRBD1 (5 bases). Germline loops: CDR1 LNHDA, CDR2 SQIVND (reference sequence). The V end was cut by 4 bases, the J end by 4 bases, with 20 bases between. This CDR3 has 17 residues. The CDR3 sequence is CASSTRGVATSNQPQHF. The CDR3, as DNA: TGTGCCAGTAGTACCCGGGGCGTCGCAACCTCAAATCAGCCCCAGCATTTT.

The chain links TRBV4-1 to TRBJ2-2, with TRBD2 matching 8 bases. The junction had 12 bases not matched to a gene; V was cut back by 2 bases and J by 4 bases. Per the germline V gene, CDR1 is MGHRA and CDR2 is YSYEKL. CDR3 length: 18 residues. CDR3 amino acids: CASSQKTLGGESTGELFF. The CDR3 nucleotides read TGCGCCAGCAGCCAAAAAACACTCGGGGGGGAATCCACCGGGGAGCTGTTTTTT.